The 9 T cell receptor beta chains reported below all come from one sample, sequenced in a study of blood T cell repertoires in COVID-19. Only in-frame clones appear in the TCRdb table, and some are missing; sequencing was by immunoSEQ multiplex PCR. The sample contains fewer than 450,000 clones, approximately 90% of which appear only once. The sequencing sample was made of peripheral blood. Every receptor here comes from a woman aged 45-59 years with COVID-19, enrolled during active disease.

J is TRBJ2-2 and V is TRBV5-1; D gene unclear. The CDR3 extends over 13 amino acids. From germline, CDR1 is SGHRS and CDR2 YFSETQ. Trimming removed 4 bases at V and 6 bases at J, with 10 bases between. This CDR3 reads CASSLVTAGELFF. For the CDR3, the DNA is TGCGCCAGCAGCCTCGTTACGGCCGGGGAGCTGTTTTTT.

The CDR3, as DNA: TGTGCCAGCAGCCATCCTCGGGGACAGAACACTGAAGCTTTCTTT. Translated: CASSHPRGQNTEAFF. This chain joins TRBV6-2 or TRBV6-3 and TRBJ1-1, with a possible D match to TRBD1 (6 bases). The germline CDR1 and CDR2 sequences are MNHEY and SVGEGT. The CDR3 sequence is 15 residues long. V lost 6 bases and J 1 base, leaving 15 bases between the germline ends.

The V and J genes are TRBV27 and TRBJ2-5; D call uncertain. The germline gives CDR1 MNHEY, CDR2 SMNVEV (reference sequence). The V end lost 2 bases, the J end lost 2 bases, and 9 bases lay between the germline ends. The CDR3 covers 14 residues. CDR3 amino acids: CASSLRGLQETQYF. The CDR3, as DNA: TGTGCCAGCAGTTTACGAGGATTGCAAGAGACCCAGTACTTC.

V and J are TRBV11-1 and TRBJ1-2, with 7 bases identical to TRBD1. The CDR3 runs to 13 residues. The germline V gene encodes CDR1 SGHAT and CDR2 FQDESV (reference sequence). V dropped 3 bases and J dropped 7; count of bases not matched to a gene: 5. The CDR3 here is CASSLTGLTGYTF. The DNA for the CDR3 is TGTGCCAGCAGCTTGACAGGGCTGACTGGCTACACCTTC.

The chain joins TRBV7-2 to TRBJ1-5; D is possibly TRBD1 (6 bases). CDR1 is SGHTA and CDR2 is FQGNSA in the germline V gene. The CDR3 loop spans 14 amino acids. V lost 2 bases and J lost 6, with 11 bases in between. The CDR3 region has the DNA TGTGCCAGCAGCTTAACAGGGATTAGTCAGCCCCAGCATTTT. It codes for CASSLTGISQPQHF.

The chain uses TRBV6-1 and TRBJ1-6; D gene ambiguous. CDR3 size: 13 residues. V shed 1 base and J shed 7 bases, with 5 bases lying between them. Looked up from germline, CDR1 is MNHNS and CDR2 is SASEGT. CDR3 sequence: CASSEVPNSPLHF. The CDR3, as DNA: TGTGCCAGCAGTGAAGTCCCAAATTCACCCCTCCACTTT.

This clone showed up many times. The chain couples TRBV9 to TRBJ2-1, with D possibly being TRBD1 (6 bases). Germline assignment: CDR1 SGDLS and CDR2 YYNGEE. The length of the CDR3 is 13 residues. V was shortened by 3 bases and J by 9 bases, with 13 bases between the two germline ends. CDR3 amino acids: CASSAYGTSEQFF. For the CDR3, the DNA is TGTGCCAGCAGCGCCTATGGGACATCTGAGCAGTTCTTC.

The chain couples TRBV30 to TRBJ2-1, with 10 bases fitting TRBD1. The ends lost 4 bases at V and 8 bases at J; junction bases unmatched: 5. Germline V gene sequence: CDR1 GTSNPN, CDR2 SVGIG (reference sequence). This CDR3 contains 13 residues. The CDR3 here is CAWKSDRGDEQFF. As DNA, the CDR3 is TGTGCCTGGAAATCGGACAGGGGGGATGAGCAGTTCTTC.

The chain links TRBV7-2 to TRBJ1-4, with a tentative D call TRBD1 (5 bases). V dropped 4 bases and J dropped 8 bases, with 17 bases sitting between them. Germline assignment: CDR1 SGHTA and CDR2 FQGNSA. The length of the CDR3 is 15 residues. The DNA for the CDR3 is TGTGCCAGCAGCTCTCCGGGCTCTCGGGGGGAAAAACTGTTTTTT. Amino acid sequence: CASSSPGSRGEKLFF. The variable domain in full, completed from reference TRBV7-2 and TRBJ1-4, reads GAGVSQSPSNKVTEKGKDVELRCDPISGHTALYWYRQSLGQGLEFLIYFQGNSAPDKSGLPSDRFSAERTGGSVSTLTIQRTQQEDSAVYLCASSSPGSRGEKLFFGSGTQLSVL.